The source of this T cell receptor beta chain is a study of T cell repertoires in cytomegalovirus infection. Whole-study context: Used in the study were CMV epitopes, some recently identified and HLA-C-restricted, others well-studied and HLA-B-restricted. Findings and caveats of the study: Adding up the frequency of public TCR beta families identified people who carried CMV plus the relevant HLA.

Remarks on this clonotype: As yet, its antigen is unknown.

The CDR3 has 17 residues. The junction had 9 bases not matched to a gene; V was cut back by 3 bases and J by 0 bases. Germline CDR1 and CDR2: MNHEY and SMNVEV (reference sequence). A single record per CDR3 protein comes from TCRdb applying MiXCR to the reads. The sample consists of roughly 860,000 distinct CDR3 sequences, 30% to 35% of them appearing once. The input for sequencing was cultured CD8+ T cells from PBMCs, taken from culture after CMV antigen stimulation. The clonotype was recovered from a human donor in good health (CMV status not recorded). Some clones in this sample may be carry-over from other donors' samples. The chain combines TRBV27 with TRBJ2-3; 7 nucleotides align to TRBD1. CDR3 loop: CASSFLGQVASTDTQYF. The CDR3 coding sequence is TGTGCCAGCAGTTTTCTCGGACAGGTTGCTAGCACAGATACGCAGTATTTT.